This T cell receptor (beta chain) comes out of a study of blood T cell repertoires in COVID-19. Study details: Collection of acute and convalescent COVID-19 samples took place in the United States, Italy and Spain.

There are 15 residues in the CDR3. The germline V gene encodes CDR1 SEHNR and CDR2 FQNEAQ (reference sequence). V shed 3 bases and J shed 4 bases, with 15 bases lying between them. This clone occurred once. The method was immunoSEQ multiplex PCR; TCRdb's version includes in-frame clones alone and lacks a portion of them. The sample lists some 74,000 clones; roughly 80% were seen once. This TCR was recovered from a man older than 75 with acute or convalescent COVID-19. This rearrangement joins TRBV7-9 to TRBJ2-5, with D possibly being TRBD1 (7 bases). Specimen: peripheral blood. The CDR3 bases are TGTGCCAGCAGCTTCAGGGGGGCCGTTGCAGAGACCCAGTACTTC. Translating it yields CASSFRGAVAETQYF.